What follows is one T cell receptor (beta chain) and its context. This sample was included in a study of blood T cell repertoires in COVID-19. Per the original data handling: Nucleated cell number was recorded as an estimate derived from reference gene primer amplification. Here immunoSEQ multiplex PCR was the method, and the copy in TCRdb shows in-frame clones only, minus some. Clonal size and the V and J genes are those of that table, whereas D and trimming came from the DNA. The sample contains a few hundred thousand clones, nearly 90% of which appear only once. Each participant's cohort was designated according to participant-reported clinical history. V shed 0 bases and J shed 4 bases, with 9 bases lying between them. Germline V gives CDR1 SGHTA, CDR2 FQGNSA. CDR3 size: 14 residues.

The V call is TRBV7-2, the J call TRBJ1-1; weak D call: TRBD1 (6 bases). This receptor was identified in a woman aged 25 to 45 who had recovered from COVID-19. Sequenced: PBMCs or T cells enriched from blood (not recorded which). The DNA of the CDR3 is TGTGCCAGCAGCTTAGCAGGGGGAAGCACTGAAGCTTTCTTT. Its protein is CASSLAGGSTEAFF.